This record looks at one T cell receptor beta chain sequence and its context. Its antigen is unknown. TCRdb reprocessed the RACE reads with MiXCR, giving one entry per CDR3 protein. This table has about 78,000 distinct CDR3 sequences, 6.5% to 10% appearing once. The data were taken from a study of human T cells and chemical hapten exposure. The overall study: Across its approximately 25 weeks, the study gave patients weekly diphenylcyclopropenone doses to the scalp.

Time point described: patch test 2, 6 weeks after DPC sensitization. Regarding treatment: therapeutic diphenylcyclopropenone sensitization with weekly scalp DPC. The CDR3 runs to 15 residues. The germline gives CDR1 MDHEN, CDR2 SYDVKM. Between the trimmed V and J ends, which lost 7 bases and 1 base, there was a span of 16 bases. Findings and caveats of the study: The donors suffered from alopecia, so their immune response may not match that of healthy people.

This clonotype was obtained from a woman in her fifties or sixties with alopecia areata. Some clones in this sample may be carry-over from other donors' samples. This rearrangement joins TRBV28 to TRBJ1-2; unclear D gene. The sequencing here drew on whole blood, taken in connection with sensitization to the hapten diphenylcyclopropenone (DPC). The CDR3 coding sequence is TGTGCCAGCACCCCCCCCCGGAGCTTTAACTATGGCTACACCTTC. Its translation: CASTPPRSFNYGYTF.